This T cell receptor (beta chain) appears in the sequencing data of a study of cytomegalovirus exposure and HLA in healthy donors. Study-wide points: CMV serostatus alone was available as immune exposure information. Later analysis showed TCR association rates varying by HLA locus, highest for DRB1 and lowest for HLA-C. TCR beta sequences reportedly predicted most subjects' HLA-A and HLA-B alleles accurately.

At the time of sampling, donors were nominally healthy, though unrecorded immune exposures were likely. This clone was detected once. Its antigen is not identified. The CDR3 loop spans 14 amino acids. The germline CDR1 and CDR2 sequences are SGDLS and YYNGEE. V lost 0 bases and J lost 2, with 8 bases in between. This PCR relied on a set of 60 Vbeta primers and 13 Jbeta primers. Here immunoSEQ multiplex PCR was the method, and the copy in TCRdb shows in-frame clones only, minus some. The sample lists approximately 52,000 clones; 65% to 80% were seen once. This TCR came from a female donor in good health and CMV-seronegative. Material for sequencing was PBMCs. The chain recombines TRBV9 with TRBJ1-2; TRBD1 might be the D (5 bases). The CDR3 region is CASSVESGNYGYTF. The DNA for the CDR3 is TGTGCCAGCAGCGTAGAGTCAGGGAACTATGGCTACACCTTC.